The 23 T cell receptor beta chains given below trace back to one sample, sequenced in a study of Ad26.COV2.S vaccination and SARS-CoV-2 variants. The protocol was immunoSEQ multiplex PCR, while the TCRdb copy is restricted to in-frame clones and leaves out a portion. In the table there are fewer than 600,000 clones, about 88% of which are singletons. The treatment: roughly 20 received Ad26.COV2.S at low or high dose, single or two shots; several received placebo; per-sample allocation not given. Specimens were obtained on day 63 following the first vaccine or placebo injection. The starting material was peripheral blood, obtained in a trial of Ad26.COV2.S vaccine versus placebo. Source of these receptors: a person aged 18-60 years who received the Ad26.COV2.S COVID-19 vaccine or a placebo.

The rearrangement joins TRBV7-9 to TRBJ1-6; D gene unclear. The V end lost 3 bases, the J end lost 8 bases, and 11 bases lay between the germline ends. The CDR3 runs to 14 residues. Germline-derived CDR1 and CDR2 are SEHNR and FQNEAQ (reference sequence). CDR3 protein: CASSFPQTHSPLHF. The CDR3 nucleotides are TGTGCCAGCAGCTTTCCCCAAACCCATTCACCCCTCCACTTT.

V gene TRBV19 combines with J gene TRBJ2-3; 8 bases align to TRBD2. Germline CDR1 is LNHDA and CDR2 is SQIVND (reference sequence). The CDR3 has 14 residues. With V trimmed by 5 bases and J by 3 bases, 4 bases remained unmatched. CDR3 sequence reads: CASSYPGGTDTQYF. Written as DNA, the CDR3 is TGTGCCAGTAGTTATCCGGGAGGGACAGATACGCAGTATTTT.

The V call is TRBV28, the J call TRBJ1-2; D not resolved. Germline V gene sequence: CDR1 MDHEN, CDR2 SYDVKM. The CDR3 has 13 residues. Between the trimmed V and J ends, which lost 5 bases and 1 base, there was a span of 8 bases. The CDR3 is CASSVQINYGYTF. The CDR3 region has the DNA TGTGCCAGCAGTGTACAGATTAACTATGGCTACACCTTC.

Remarks on this clone: Within the sample, other DNA sequences also encode this same CDR3. The chain employs TRBV5-1 and TRBJ2-1, with D possibly TRBD2 on 5 matching bases. CDR3 length: 14 amino acids. V lost 2 bases and J 4 bases, leaving 10 bases between the germline ends. Germline V lookup: CDR1 SGHRS, CDR2 YFSETQ. DNA of the CDR3: TGCGCCAGCAGCTTCGGGAACTCATACAATGAGCAGTTCTTC. This sequence encodes CASSFGNSYNEQFF.

V and J are TRBV6-5 and TRBJ2-7, with 8 bases fitting TRBD1. CDR1 is MNHEY and CDR2 is SVGAGI in the germline V gene. V shed 2 bases, J shed 4 bases, and the junction held 4 bases outside the gene matches. This CDR3 has 14 amino acids. DNA of the CDR3: TGTGCCAGCAGTTACGCGACAGGGGTGTACGAGCAGTACTTC. Its protein is CASSYATGVYEQYF.

The chain recombines TRBV27 with TRBJ1-6; TRBD1 agrees at 7 bases. Germline CDR1 MNHEY, CDR2 SMNVEV (reference sequence). V lost 6 bases, J lost 3 bases, and 8 bases stayed unmatched. The CDR3 sequence is 16 residues long. DNA for the CDR3: TGTGCCAGCAGGCGCAGGGGGGGTGACTATAATTCACCCCTCCACTTT. Amino acids: CASRRRGGDYNSPLHF.

The V and J genes are TRBV7-9 and TRBJ2-1; 8 nucleotides agree with TRBD2. There are 15 residues in the CDR3. Looked up from germline, CDR1 is SEHNR and CDR2 is FQNEAQ (reference sequence). V dropped 4 bases and J dropped 6; count of bases not matched to a gene: 8. The CDR3 nucleotides are TGTGCCAGCAGCTCTCCTACGGGGGGGCTCAATGAGCAGTTCTTC. This encodes CASSSPTGGLNEQFF.

The gene calls are TRBV7-2 and TRBJ1-2, with D uncertain. CDR1 and CDR2 from the germline V gene are SGHTA and FQGNSA. The V and J ends lost 2 bases and 1 base respectively, with 17 bases between them. CDR3 length: 17 amino acids. CDR3 sequence: CASSLLTGSIVNYGYTF. The CDR3 coding sequence is TGTGCCAGCAGCTTATTAACGGGATCAATCGTTAACTATGGCTACACCTTC.

This clone was counted once. This sequence joins TRBV5-4 and TRBJ1-1; 8 nucleotides match TRBD1. CDR1 and CDR2 from the germline V gene are SGHNT and YYREEE (reference sequence). J was trimmed by 8 bases and V by 4 bases; bases with no gene match: 10. This CDR3 region has 14 residues. CDR3 residues: CASSPGTGVSEAFF. CDR3 DNA: TGTGCCAGCAGCCCCGGGACAGGTGTCTCCGAAGCTTTCTTT.

J is TRBJ2-7 and V is TRBV7-9; the match to TRBD1 covers 12 bases. With V trimmed by 7 bases and J by 5 bases, 15 bases remained unmatched. Germline V gives CDR1 SEHNR, CDR2 FQNEAQ (reference sequence). The CDR3 length is 17 residues. CDR3 protein: CASKPEGPGTGGDEQYF. The CDR3 coding sequence is TGTGCCAGCAAACCTGAGGGCCCCGGGACAGGGGGCGACGAGCAGTACTTC.

This chain uses TRBV13 with TRBJ1-1; D is ambiguous. V lost 1 base and J 2 bases, leaving 2 bases between the germline ends. This CDR3 is built from 12 residues. The V gene's germline CDR1 is PRHDT and CDR2 FYEKMQ (reference sequence). CDR3 sequence (DNA): TGTGCCAGCAGCTTAGTTAACACTGAAGCTTTCTTT. As protein: CASSLVNTEAFF.

This chain links TRBV18 with TRBJ1-1, with a weak D call TRBD1 (5 bases). The germline V and J ends were trimmed by 6 bases and 1 base, with 21 bases remaining between them. This CDR3 comprises 17 residues. Germline V gene data show CDR1 as KGHSH and CDR2 as LQKENI. CDR3 protein: CASSKLEGDAANTEAFF. CDR3 nucleotides: TGTGCCAGCTCCAAACTCGAAGGGGACGCTGCGAACACTGAAGCTTTCTTT. Combining the CDR3 with reference TRBV18 and TRBJ1-1 gives the whole variable domain NAGVMQNPRHLVRRRGQEARLRCSPMKGHSHVYWYRQLPEEGLKFMVYLQKENIIDESGMPKERFSAEFPKEGPSILRIQQVVRGDSAAYFCASSKLEGDAANTEAFFGQGTRLTVV.

This chain connects TRBV12-3 or TRBV12-4 to TRBJ2-7; D is possibly TRBD1 (5 bases). The CDR3 runs to 13 residues. V was pared by 8 bases and J by 7 bases, with 18 bases between. CDR3 bases: TGTGCCAGCCGCACCCTAGGGGTGGGGGAGCAGTACTTC. Translating gives CASRTLGVGEQYF.

This clone has only a few counts. The rearrangement links TRBV27 to TRBJ2-7, with 11 bases that match TRBD2. Germline V gene sequence: CDR1 MNHEY, CDR2 SMNVEV (reference sequence). CDR3 length: 14 residues. With 5 bases clipped from V and 9 bases from J, the junction kept 9 bases outside the gene matches. CDR3: CASSKGLAVLRQYF. CDR3 nucleotide sequence: TGTGCCAGCAGTAAGGGACTAGCGGTCTTAAGGCAGTACTTC.

The rearrangement links TRBV5-5 to TRBJ2-3; 8 nucleotides align to TRBD1. This CDR3 region has 15 residues. The germline gives CDR1 SGHKS, CDR2 YYEKEE (reference sequence). V dropped 0 bases and J dropped 6; count of bases not matched to a gene: 6. The CDR3 coding sequence is TGTGCCAGCAGCTTGGGGACAGGGTCAGCCGATACGCAGTATTTT. This codes for CASSLGTGSADTQYF.

V gene TRBV7-8 combines with J gene TRBJ1-4, with D maybe TRBD1 (6 bases). Trimming took 7 bases from V and 3 from J, leaving 18 bases between them. The length of the CDR3 is 16 residues. Per the germline V gene, CDR1 is SGHVS and CDR2 is FQNEAQ. In DNA form, the CDR3 reads TGTGCCAGCACCCGGGGGGCCTGGGCGCCTAATGAAAAACTGTTTTTT. This translates into CASTRGAWAPNEKLFF.

V and J are TRBV30 and TRBJ2-5, with TRBD1 matching over 7 bases. This CDR3 is 11 amino acids long. With V trimmed by 1 base and J by 7 bases, 0 bases remained unmatched. The germline V gene encodes CDR1 GTSNPN and CDR2 SVGIG (reference sequence). Here the CDR3 reads CAWSEGATQYF. The CDR3 bases are TGTGCCTGGAGTGAGGGGGCGACCCAGTACTTC.

The chain combines TRBV7-9 with TRBJ2-7; 7 bases are shared with TRBD1. Germline CDR1 and CDR2: SEHNR and FQNEAQ (reference sequence). This CDR3 region has 15 residues. V dropped 5 bases and J dropped 7; count of bases not matched to a gene: 14. CDR3 residues: CASSLDADRLWEQYF. Written as DNA, the CDR3 is TGTGCCAGCAGCCTAGACGCGGACAGGTTGTGGGAGCAGTACTTC.

The V gene is TRBV4-1, the J gene TRBJ2-4; no definite D call. Trimming removed 5 bases at V and 1 base at J, with 12 bases between. The CDR3 has 15 amino acids. From germline, CDR1 is MGHRA and CDR2 YSYEKL. The CDR3, as DNA: TGCGCCAGCAGCTATACGTTTGTGGCCAAAAACATTCAGTACTTC. Translation: CASSYTFVAKNIQYF.

The J gene is TRBJ1-3, the V gene TRBV30; D remains ambiguous. CDR1 is GTSNPN, CDR2 SVGIG, per germline (reference sequence). This CDR3 is 13 amino acids long. The ends were cut back, 2 bases at V and 4 bases at J, with 9 bases in the middle. The CDR3 DNA reads TGTGCCTGGAGTATGCACTCAGGAAACACCATATATTTT. The encoded protein is CAWSMHSGNTIYF.

This clone was seen a single time. The rearrangement uses TRBV5-1 and TRBJ2-5; D possibly matches TRBD1 or TRBD2 (5 bases each). The CDR3 runs 14 residues. Looked up from germline, CDR1 is SGHRS and CDR2 is YFSETQ. Trimming took off 7 bases at V and 4 bases at J, with 17 bases between the two ends. CDR3 sequence (DNA): TGCGCCAGCGGAGTCGGGGACGCAGGAGAGACCCAGTACTTC. Its protein product is CASGVGDAGETQYF.

This chain uses TRBV15 with TRBJ1-4; D is ambiguous. Germline CDR1 is LNHNV and CDR2 is YYDKDF (reference sequence). The CDR3 length is 13 residues. V lost 1 base and J lost 8, with 8 bases in between. The DNA of the CDR3 is TGTGCCACCAGCAGAGGAGGGAGGGAAAAACTGTTTTTT. It is translated as CATSRGGREKLFF.

The chain links TRBV6-5 to TRBJ1-1; weak D call: TRBD1 (6 bases). The CDR3 is 13 residues long. Germline CDR1 MNHEY, CDR2 SVGAGI. V was shortened by 7 bases and J by 6 bases, with 15 bases between the two germline ends. In DNA, the CDR3 is TGTGCCAGCAATCGGCAGGGGAGGGCTGAAGCTTTCTTT. This encodes CASNRQGRAEAFF.